These 26 T cell receptor beta chains share one sample of origin, sequenced in a study of T cell repertoires in cytomegalovirus infection. What these receptors recognize is not known. MiXCR, applied by TCRdb to the reads, yields one record per CDR3 protein. The table lists a few hundred thousand distinct CDR3 sequences, almost 30% of them singletons. The sample in question was cultured PBMCs, obtained from culture after CMV antigen stimulation. The receptors were gathered from a human donor in good health (CMV status not recorded). Some clones in this sample may be carry-over from other donors' samples.

The rearrangement uses TRBV5-5 and TRBJ2-3, with D perhaps matching TRBD2 (5 bases). Trimming removed 0 bases from V and 2 bases from J, with 13 bases in between. The CDR3 sequence is 16 residues long. Germline V gives CDR1 SGHKS, CDR2 YYEKEE (reference sequence). The CDR3 region is CASSLGGADFTDTQYF. CDR3 sequence (DNA): TGTGCCAGCAGCTTGGGGGGAGCAGATTTCACAGATACGCAGTATTTT. Together with reference TRBV5-5 and TRBJ2-3, the CDR3 gives the full variable domain: DAGVTQSPTHLIKTRGQQVTLRCSPISGHKSVSWYQQVLGQGPQFIFQYYEKEERGRGNFPDRFSARQFPNYSSELNVNALLLGDSALYLCASSLGGADFTDTQYFGPGTRLTVL.

This clonotype appeared a few times. The CDR3 DNA follows: TGTGCTAGTGGTTTGGTACAGGGCACCTTGAGCGAGCAGTACTTC. It is translated as CASGLVQGTLSEQYF. V usage is TRBV12-5 and J usage is TRBJ2-7; D possibly corresponds to TRBD1 (6 bases). In germline, CDR1 is LGHNT, CDR2 FRNRAP. V lost 0 bases and J 6 bases, leaving 15 bases between the germline ends. This CDR3 has 15 amino acids.

This chain uses TRBV7-2 with TRBJ2-1, with D tentatively TRBD1 or TRBD2 (7 bases each). Trimming removed 1 base from V and 7 bases from J, with 14 bases in between. The CDR3 consists of 15 residues. In germline, CDR1 is SGHTA, CDR2 FQGNSA. CDR3 nucleotide sequence: TGTGCCAGCAGCTTAGTTCAGGGGGGGACAAATGAGCAGTTCTTC. As protein: CASSLVQGGTNEQFF.

This clonotype was seen only a few times. The gene calls are TRBV27 and TRBJ2-3; TRBD2 aligns across 7 bases. The germline gives CDR1 MNHEY, CDR2 SMNVEV (reference sequence). The CDR3 spans 14 residues. The ends lost 5 bases at V and 5 bases at J; junction bases unmatched: 7. The CDR3 loop reads CASSRAGRGDTQYF. The CDR3 nucleotides are TGTGCCAGCAGTAGAGCGGGAAGGGGAGATACGCAGTATTTT.

This clonotype was picked up one time. This chain links TRBV28 with TRBJ1-3; D is unresolved. The CDR3 runs 11 residues. Germline values: CDR1 MDHEN, CDR2 SYDVKM. The chain's CDR3 is CVITYGNTIYF. The DNA for the CDR3 is TGTGTGATAACGTATGGAAACACCATATATTTT.

This clonotype was seen at least ten times. The chain is built from TRBV7-8 and TRBJ2-3; D may be TRBD1 or TRBD2 (5 bases each). Germline V lookup: CDR1 SGHVS, CDR2 FQNEAQ. V lost 1 base and J lost 3, with 14 bases in between. The CDR3 has 16 residues. The DNA for the CDR3 is TGTGCCAGCAGCTTAGATGAGGGGCGGAAAACAGATACGCAGTATTTT. This sequence encodes CASSLDEGRKTDTQYF.

This chain uses TRBV7-8 with TRBJ1-1; D remains ambiguous. Germline assignment: CDR1 SGHVS and CDR2 FQNEAQ. The ends were cut back, 1 base at V and 5 bases at J, with 11 bases in the middle. This CDR3 has 14 residues. The CDR3 loop reads CASSLGAMRTEAFF. As DNA, the CDR3 is TGTGCCAGCAGCTTAGGGGCCATGAGGACTGAAGCTTTCTTT. The full variable domain, in which reference TRBV7-8 and TRBJ1-1 provide the parts outside the CDR3, is GAGVSQSPRYKVAKRGQDVALRCDPISGHVSLFWYQQALGQGPEFLTYFQNEAQLDKSGLPSDRFFAERPEGSVSTLKIQRTQQEDSAVYLCASSLGAMRTEAFFGQGTRLTVV.

The chain is built from TRBV25-1 and TRBJ1-6, with no clear D. Germline V CDR1 and CDR2: MGHDK, SYGVNS. The CDR3 runs to 14 residues. Trimming stripped 1 base from V and 6 bases from J, with 7 bases between. The CDR3 sequence: CASSESGSNSPLHF. The CDR3, as DNA: TGTGCCAGCAGTGAATCGGGCAGTAATTCACCCCTCCACTTT.

The chain recombines TRBV19 with TRBJ2-1, with 7 bases that match TRBD2. The germline V gene encodes CDR1 LNHDA and CDR2 SQIVND (reference sequence). The CDR3 is 13 residues long. Trimming took 7 bases from V and 5 from J; bases not matched to a gene: 5. The CDR3 DNA sequence: TGTGCCAGTAATGAGCGGGGAAACAATGAGCAGTTCTTC. Its protein is CASNERGNNEQFF.

This clonotype turned up a few times. This chain joins TRBV19 and TRBJ1-1, with TRBD1 identical over 7 bases. Looked up from germline, CDR1 is LNHDA and CDR2 is SQIVND (reference sequence). V shed 4 bases, J shed 4 bases, and the junction held 6 bases outside the gene matches. CDR3 length: 14 residues. CDR3 sequence (DNA): TGTGCCAGTAGTAGAAACAGGGGCGGCACTGAAGCTTTCTTT. It yields the protein CASSRNRGGTEAFF.

V is TRBV7-8 and J is TRBJ1-5, with a possible D match to TRBD1 (5 bases). This CDR3 is 14 amino acids long. The V end lost 3 bases, the J end lost 5 bases, and 11 bases lay between the germline ends. CDR1 is SGHVS and CDR2 is FQNEAQ in the germline V gene. CDR3 sequence reads: CASSLRWGDQPQHF. The CDR3 DNA is TGTGCCAGCAGCTTGCGGTGGGGGGATCAGCCCCAGCATTTT.

This clonotype was seen many times. The chain is built from TRBV7-8 and TRBJ2-7; TRBD1 matches at 7 bases. Germline values: CDR1 SGHVS, CDR2 FQNEAQ. V dropped 5 bases and J dropped 0; count of bases not matched to a gene: 7. This CDR3 is built from 15 residues. CDR3 sequence: CASSPTDRPSYEQYF. The CDR3 DNA follows: TGTGCCAGCAGCCCCACGGACAGGCCCTCCTACGAGCAGTACTTC.

This clonotype has at least ten counts. This chain links TRBV7-9 with TRBJ2-3; 7 nucleotides match TRBD2. Germline V gene lookup returns CDR1 SEHNR and CDR2 FQNEAQ (reference sequence). V trimming: 3 bases; J trimming: 3 bases; junction bases outside the gene matches: 12. The CDR3 covers 17 residues. The CDR3 sequence is CASSFFDFRLATDTQYF. The CDR3 DNA reads TGTGCCAGCAGCTTCTTCGATTTTCGACTAGCAACAGATACGCAGTATTTT.

The chain employs TRBV19 and TRBJ1-4, with 11 bases aligning to TRBD1. The length of the CDR3 is 15 residues. Germline values: CDR1 LNHDA, CDR2 SQIVND (reference sequence). V shed 4 bases and J 7 bases; nucleotides not matched to a gene: 5. The DNA of the CDR3 is TGTGCCAGTAGTACTCCGGGACAGGGGGTTGAAAAACTGTTTTTT. Amino acids: CASSTPGQGVEKLFF.

This clonotype was observed a handful of times. This chain connects TRBV7-9 to TRBJ2-3, with D possibly being TRBD2 (5 bases). With 1 base removed from V and 1 base from J, the gap between germline ends came to 9 bases. Looked up from germline, CDR1 is SEHNR and CDR2 is FQNEAQ (reference sequence). The length of the CDR3 is 15 residues. DNA for the CDR3: TGTGCCAGCAGCTTAGGGGGAGAGGGCACAGATACGCAGTATTTT. This sequence encodes CASSLGGEGTDTQYF.

This clonotype was detected a few times. The chain carries TRBV28 and TRBJ1-4, with a weak D call TRBD1 (5 bases). Trimming shortened V by 8 bases and J by 8 bases, and 18 bases separated the two germline ends. CDR3 length equals 14 residues. Per the germline V gene, CDR1 is MDHEN and CDR2 is SYDVKM. CDR3: CASRPVGVGEKLFF. The DNA for the CDR3 is TGTGCCAGCCGACCGGTGGGGGTTGGGGAAAAACTGTTTTTT.

In this sample, this clonotype turned up once. The V and J genes are TRBV5-1 and TRBJ2-1, with 8 nucleotides matching TRBD1. Trimming cost V 0 bases and J 6 bases; bases outside gene matches: 5. Germline V gene data show CDR1 as SGHRS and CDR2 as YFSETQ. CDR3 length equals 15 residues. This chain's CDR3 is CASSLEGTGLNEQFF. For the CDR3, the DNA is TGCGCCAGCAGCTTGGAGGGGACAGGACTCAATGAGCAGTTCTTC.

A few counts support this clonotype. J is TRBJ2-7 and V is TRBV19, with D perhaps TRBD2 (6 bases). Trimming took 5 bases from V and 5 from J, leaving 19 bases between them. Germline V gene sequence: CDR1 LNHDA, CDR2 SQIVND (reference sequence). The CDR3 loop spans 15 amino acids. The CDR3 DNA reads TGTGCCAGTAGTTCCATAGGACGCGGGGAGCACGAGCAGTACTTC. Its translation: CASSSIGRGEHEQYF.

This clonotype has more than one count but fewer than ten. The J gene is TRBJ2-3, the V gene TRBV2; 8 bases are shared with TRBD2. The CDR3 is 15 amino acids. V dropped 6 bases and J dropped 2; count of bases not matched to a gene: 7. Looked up from germline, CDR1 is SNHLY and CDR2 is FYNNEI. The CDR3 region has the DNA TGTGCCAGCAGAGACAGAGCGGGGGTCACAGATACGCAGTATTTT. Translation: CASRDRAGVTDTQYF.

The CDR3 nucleotides read TGTGCCAGTACTCGTGTACACCGCGGAGACCCGGGGGAGACCCAGTACTTC. It translates to CASTRVHRGDPGETQYF. The gene calls are TRBV19 and TRBJ2-5; possible D gene TRBD2, 5 bases. Trimming pared 7 bases from V and 5 bases from J, leaving 26 bases between. Germline CDR1 is LNHDA and CDR2 is SQIVND (reference sequence). This CDR3 region has 17 residues. Full variable domain (outside the CDR3, taken from reference TRBV19 and TRBJ2-5): DGGITQSPKYLFRKEGQNVTLSCEQNLNHDAMYWYRQDPGQGLRLIYYSQIVNDFQKGDIAEGYSVSREKKESFPLTVTSAQKNPTAFYLCASTRVHRGDPGETQYFGPGTRLLVL.

The chain is built from TRBV28 and TRBJ1-1; 8 bases fit TRBD1. The CDR3 runs to 17 residues. Trimming took 5 bases from V and 1 from J; bases not matched to a gene: 12. CDR1 is MDHEN, CDR2 SYDVKM, per germline. CDR3 sequence reads: CASSPYRGGPQNTEAFF. CDR3 sequence (DNA): TGTGCCAGCAGTCCGTACAGGGGGGGGCCACAGAACACTGAAGCTTTCTTT. The whole variable domain, remainder taken from reference TRBV28 and TRBJ1-1, is DVKVTQSSRYLVKRTGEKVFLECVQDMDHENMFWYRQDPGLGLRLIYFSYDVKMKEKGDIPEGYSVSREKKERFSLILESASTNQTSMYLCASSPYRGGPQNTEAFFGQGTRLTVV.

The V gene is TRBV12-3 or TRBV12-4, the J gene TRBJ1-3; possibly TRBD1 for D (6 bases). The CDR3 is made up of 16 amino acids. With 1 base removed from V and 0 bases from J, the gap between germline ends came to 10 bases. The CDR3 sequence: CASSLGGQNSGNTIYF. Written as DNA, the CDR3 is TGTGCCAGCAGTTTAGGTGGACAGAACTCTGGAAACACCATATATTTT.

This clonotype was observed a few times. The rearrangement joins TRBV7-6 to TRBJ1-5; D possibly corresponds to TRBD1 (5 bases). Trimming left V 1 base short and J 0 bases short, with 13 bases between. The CDR3 extends over 17 amino acids. Germline V gene lookup returns CDR1 SGHVS and CDR2 FNYEAQ. The CDR3: CASSLVAGYYSNQPQHF. CDR3 coding DNA: TGTGCCAGCAGCTTAGTGGCAGGGTATTATAGCAATCAGCCCCAGCATTTT.

The J gene is TRBJ1-5, the V gene TRBV12-3 or TRBV12-4; D not certain. This CDR3 has 16 amino acids. The V gene lost 1 base and the J gene lost 3 bases, with 13 bases spanning the gap. CDR3 loop: CASSLVWGSYNQPQHF. In nucleotides, the CDR3 is TGTGCCAGCAGTTTAGTGTGGGGTTCCTACAATCAGCCCCAGCATTTT.

The CDR3 here is CASSPGRSNEKLFF. Written as DNA, the CDR3 is TGTGCCAGCAGCCCGGGACGGAGCAATGAAAAACTGTTTTTT. V usage is TRBV5-4 and J usage is TRBJ1-4; D is perhaps TRBD1 (5 bases). From germline, CDR1 is SGHNT and CDR2 YYREEE (reference sequence). V was clipped by 4 bases and J by 5 bases, with 12 bases between them. This CDR3 comprises 14 residues.

This clonotype was detected a few times. This chain links TRBV5-1 with TRBJ1-2; D remains ambiguous. V was pared by 0 bases and J by 6 bases, with 12 bases between. This CDR3 region has 14 residues. Per the germline V gene, CDR1 is SGHRS and CDR2 is YFSETQ. CDR3 nucleotides: TGCGCCAGCAGCTTGGACGTCGGGCGGCATGGCTACACCTTC. Protein: CASSLDVGRHGYTF.